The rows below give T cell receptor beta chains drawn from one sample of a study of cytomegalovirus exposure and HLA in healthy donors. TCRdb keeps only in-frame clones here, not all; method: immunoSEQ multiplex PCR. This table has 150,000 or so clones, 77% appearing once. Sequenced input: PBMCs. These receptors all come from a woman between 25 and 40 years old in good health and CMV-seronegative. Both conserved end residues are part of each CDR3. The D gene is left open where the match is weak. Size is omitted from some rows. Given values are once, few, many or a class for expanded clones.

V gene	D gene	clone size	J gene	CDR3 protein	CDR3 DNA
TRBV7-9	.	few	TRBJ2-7	CASSSEDSENYEQYF	TGTGCCAGCAGCTCCGAGGACTCCGAGAATTACGAGCAGTACTTC
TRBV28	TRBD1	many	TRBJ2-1	CASSLAGGNEQFF	TGTGCCAGCAGTTTGGCAGGGGGCAATGAGCAGTTCTTC
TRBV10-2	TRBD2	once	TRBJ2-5	CASGTSGGQETQYF	TGCGCCAGCGGGACTAGCGGGGGCCAAGAGACCCAGTACTTC
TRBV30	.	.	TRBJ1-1	CAWSAGRDTEAFF	TGTGCCTGGAGTGCGGGGAGGGACACTGAAGCTTTCTTT
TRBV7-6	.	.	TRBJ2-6	CASSLIRGSGANVLTF	TGTGCCAGCAGCTTAATCCGGGGCTCTGGGGCCAACGTCCTGACTTTC
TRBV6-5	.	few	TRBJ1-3	CASSPTHSGNTIYF	TGTGCCAGCAGCCCTACCCACTCTGGAAACACCATATATTTT
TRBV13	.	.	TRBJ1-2	CASSLAAGGYTF	TGTGCCAGCAGCTTAGCCGCGGGTGGCTACACCTTC
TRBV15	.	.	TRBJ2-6	CATSRDRSLSSGANVLTF	TGTGCCACCAGCAGAGATCGAAGCCTTAGCTCTGGGGCCAACGTCCTGACTTTC
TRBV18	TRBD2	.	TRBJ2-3	CASSLGLAVSTDTQYF	TGTGCCAGCTCACTGGGACTAGCGGTTAGCACAGATACGCAGTATTTT
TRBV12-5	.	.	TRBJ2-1	CASGLVPALEQFF	TGTGCTAGTGGTTTGGTACCAGCGCTTGAGCAGTTCTTC
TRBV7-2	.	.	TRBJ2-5	CASSSRETQYF	TGTGCCAGCAGCTCCAGGGAGACCCAGTACTTC
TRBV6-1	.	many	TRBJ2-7	CASSDRAGWSSYEQYF	TGTGCCAGCAGTGATAGGGCAGGGTGGAGCTCCTACGAGCAGTACTTC
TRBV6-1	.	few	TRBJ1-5	CASSEGQGIRILPQHF	TGTGCCAGCAGTGAAGGGCAGGGGATTCGGATACTGCCCCAGCATTTT
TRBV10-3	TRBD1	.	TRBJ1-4	CAISGTGDYEKLFF	TGTGCCATCAGCGGGACAGGGGATTATGAAAAACTGTTTTTT
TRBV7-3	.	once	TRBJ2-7	CASSLAVAGLSYEQYF	TGTGCCAGCAGCTTAGCTGTCGCGGGACTCTCCTACGAGCAGTACTTC
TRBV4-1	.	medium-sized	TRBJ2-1	CASSHAGSNEQFF	TGCGCCAGCAGCCACGCCGGGAGCAATGAGCAGTTCTTC
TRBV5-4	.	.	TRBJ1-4	CASSFAANEKLFF	TGTGCCAGCAGCTTTGCGGCGAATGAAAAACTGTTTTTT
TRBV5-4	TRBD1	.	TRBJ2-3	CASRRRDRGEDTQYF	TGTGCCAGTCGCCGGCGGGACAGGGGTGAAGATACGCAGTATTTT
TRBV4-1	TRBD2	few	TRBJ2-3	CASSQAGGTQYF	TGCGCCAGCAGCCAAGCGGGGGGTACGCAGTATTTT
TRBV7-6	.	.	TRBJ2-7	CASSLVCCRSESYEQYF	TGTGCCAGCAGCTTAGTGTGTTGCCGCAGCGAATCCTACGAGCAGTACTTC
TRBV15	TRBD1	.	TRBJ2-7	CATRPSGGYEQYF	TGTGCCACCCGTCCGTCAGGGGGCTACGAGCAGTACTTC
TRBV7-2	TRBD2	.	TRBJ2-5	CASSPSGGETQYF	TGTGCCAGCAGCCCGAGCGGGGGAGAGACCCAGTACTTC
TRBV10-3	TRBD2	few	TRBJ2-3	CATALSGGTDTQYF	TGTGCCACGGCGCTAAGCGGGGGAACAGATACGCAGTATTTT
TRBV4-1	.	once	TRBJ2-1	CASSQEPQEGGNEQFF	TGCGCCAGCAGCCAAGAGCCCCAGGAAGGAGGGAATGAGCAGTTCTTC
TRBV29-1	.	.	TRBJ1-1	CSAYANTEAFF	TGCAGCGCCTATGCTAACACTGAAGCTTTCTTT
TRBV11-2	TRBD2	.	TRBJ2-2	CASSRTSGVATGELFF	TGTGCCAGCAGCAGGACTAGCGGGGTTGCCACCGGGGAGCTGTTTTTT
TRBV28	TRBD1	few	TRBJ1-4	CASSSRTGWFF	TGTGCCAGCAGTTCCAGGACAGGGTGGTTTTTT
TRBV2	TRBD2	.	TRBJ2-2	CASRAGTGAGELFF	TGTGCCAGCAGAGCGGGGACGGGTGCCGGGGAGCTGTTTTTT
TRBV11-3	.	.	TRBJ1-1	CASSLESAGEAFF	TGTGCCAGCAGCTTAGAATCGGCGGGTGAAGCTTTCTTT
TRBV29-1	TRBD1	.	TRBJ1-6	CSVGQGKDSPLHF	TGCAGCGTTGGACAGGGGAAGGATTCACCCCTCCACTTT
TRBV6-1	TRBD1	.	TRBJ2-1	CASSVTGGNEQFF	TGTGCCAGCAGTGTCACAGGGGGCAATGAGCAGTTCTTC
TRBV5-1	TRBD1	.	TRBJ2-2	CASRSDRGLTGELFF	TGCGCCAGCAGGTCGGACAGGGGGCTCACCGGGGAGCTGTTTTTT
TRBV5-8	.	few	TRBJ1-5	CASSLAGMVGQPQHF	TGTGCCAGCAGCTTGGCCGGGATGGTCGGGCAGCCCCAGCATTTT
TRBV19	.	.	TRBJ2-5	CASSTGGLGETQYF	TGTGCCAGTAGTACTGGGGGGTTAGGCGAGACCCAGTACTTC
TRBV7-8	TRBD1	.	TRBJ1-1	CASSYGRDSFF	TGTGCCAGCAGCTACGGGCGGGACAGCTTCTTT
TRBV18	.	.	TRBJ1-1	CASSLSGGSNTEAFF	TGTGCCAGCTCACTCAGTGGAGGGAGTAACACTGAAGCTTTCTTT
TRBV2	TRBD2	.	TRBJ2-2	CASSVAGGQTGELFF	TGTGCCAGCAGTGTAGCGGGGGGGCAGACCGGGGAGCTGTTTTTT